The sequence of this T cell receptor beta chain was determined in a study of CD8+ T cells in alopecia areata. Study as a whole: Tofacitinib ran 6 to 18 months, followed by 6 months off drug.

Whole-study findings and limits: Tofacitinib significantly brought down scalp clonality and expanded CD8+ clones among top 100.

As to this clone: No antigen is known for it.

Reverse transcribed after extraction, RNA yielded cDNA as the sequencing template. TCRdb keeps only in-frame clones here, not all; method: immunoSEQ multiplex PCR. The sample includes approximately 120,000 clones, around 63% of them seen just once. Germline trimming cut 3 bases from V and 6 bases from J; bases unmatched to any gene: 10. CDR3 length equals 15 residues. Germline V CDR1 and CDR2: LGHNA, YSLEER. Treatment of the sample: oral pan-JAK inhibitor, 5-10 mg twice daily. This chain links TRBV4-3 with TRBJ2-7; 8 nucleotides line up with TRBD1. The receptor comes from a human donor with alopecia areata. The sequenced sample was CD4+ T cells sorted from blood, obtained at week 4, from a patient treated with tofacitinib. The CDR3 reads CASSQETGGLGEQYF. Written as DNA, the CDR3 is TGCGCCAGCAGCCAGGAAACAGGGGGGCTTGGCGAGCAGTACTTC.